These 25 T cell receptor beta chains share one sample of origin, sequenced in a study of blood T cell repertoires in COVID-19. Sequencing was performed with immunoSEQ multiplex PCR; in TCRdb, only in-frame clones are kept and a portion is missing. Of more than 250,000 clones listed, approximately 86% are singletons. The material sequenced was peripheral blood. These receptors originate from a woman in her twenties or thirties who had recovered from COVID-19.

There are a few counts of this clone. V gene TRBV28 combines with J gene TRBJ2-7; weak D call: TRBD2 (7 bases). Trimming left V 8 bases short and J 5 bases short, with 19 bases between. The V gene's germline CDR1 is MDHEN and CDR2 SYDVKM. The CDR3 is 14 residues long. CDR3 DNA: TGTGCCAGCGGAGTTAGGGGGAGGGACGACGAGCAGTACTTC. Translated: CASGVRGRDDEQYF.

This chain connects TRBV10-3 to TRBJ2-7, with a weak D call TRBD2 (6 bases). The CDR3 spans 13 residues. V was cut by 7 bases and J by 3 bases, with 13 bases left in between. Germline V gene lookup returns CDR1 ENHRY and CDR2 SYGVKD. CDR3 sequence (DNA): TGTGCCATCACAGGGACTGGTAACTACGAGCAGTACTTC. It yields the protein CAITGTGNYEQYF.

The J gene is TRBJ2-7, the V gene TRBV6-5, with TRBD1 identical over 9 bases. The CDR3 is 15 amino acids. Looked up from germline, CDR1 is MNHEY and CDR2 is SVGAGI. With V trimmed by 8 bases and J by 0 bases, 8 bases remained unmatched. The CDR3 sequence: CASHRGTGSSYEQYF. The CDR3 region has the DNA TGTGCCAGCCACCGGGGGACAGGGAGCTCCTACGAGCAGTACTTC.

There are a few counts of this clone. The chain has TRBV9 and TRBJ1-1; D remains unclear. Germline CDR1 SGDLS, CDR2 YYNGEE. V was shortened by 4 bases and J by 1 base, with 14 bases between the two germline ends. CDR3 size: 15 residues. As DNA, the CDR3 is TGTGCCAGCAGCCCCTCGGCGGAGCCGAACACTGAAGCTTTCTTT. Its protein product is CASSPSAEPNTEAFF.

This sequence joins TRBV27 and TRBJ2-3; 7 nucleotides agree with TRBD1. V dropped 3 bases and J dropped 5; count of bases not matched to a gene: 11. CDR1 MNHEY and CDR2 SMNVEV come from the germline V gene (reference sequence). This CDR3 comprises 16 residues. The chain's CDR3 is CASSFGTTGTGDTQYF. DNA of the CDR3: TGTGCCAGCAGTTTCGGGACGACAGGGACGGGAGATACGCAGTATTTT.

The V and J genes are TRBV11-2 and TRBJ2-1; D is possibly TRBD2 (6 bases). V was cut by 5 bases and J by 6 bases, with 20 bases left in between. This CDR3 contains 16 residues. Germline loops: CDR1 SGHAT, CDR2 FQNNGV. Here the CDR3 reads CASSKLASPVFNEQFF. The CDR3 nucleotides read TGTGCCAGCAGCAAACTAGCTTCTCCGGTGTTCAATGAGCAGTTCTTC.

V and J are TRBV6-1 and TRBJ1-1, with D uncertain. Germline lookup yields CDR1 MNHNS and CDR2 SASEGT. The CDR3 covers 11 residues. Trimming shortened V by 2 bases and J by 4 bases, and 2 bases separated the two germline ends. The CDR3 is CASSELTEAFF. The CDR3, as DNA: TGTGCCAGCAGTGAACTCACTGAAGCTTTCTTT.

This clone occurred once. The chain recombines TRBV28 with TRBJ2-1; possibly TRBD2 for D (5 bases). This CDR3 has 14 residues. Germline V gene sequence: CDR1 MDHEN, CDR2 SYDVKM. Trimming removed 5 bases from V and 10 bases from J, with 18 bases in between. The CDR3 is CASSPLRVLEEQFF. The CDR3 bases are TGTGCCAGCAGTCCGCTGCGGGTCCTGGAAGAGCAGTTCTTC.

This chain uses TRBV27 with TRBJ2-2, with 7 bases matching TRBD2. Trimming took 3 bases from V and 0 from J; bases not matched to a gene: 10. CDR3 size: 18 residues. Germline V CDR1 and CDR2: MNHEY, SMNVEV (reference sequence). CDR3 sequence: CASSFVGGGRSNTGELFF. CDR3 nucleotide sequence: TGTGCCAGCAGTTTCGTGGGAGGCGGGAGATCGAACACCGGGGAGCTGTTTTTT.

This clone has more than one count but fewer than ten. J is TRBJ1-2 and V is TRBV7-2; the D gene is possibly TRBD1 (6 bases). The CDR3 contains 15 residues. Between the trimmed V and J ends, which lost 4 bases and 3 bases, there was a span of 15 bases. The V gene's germline CDR1 is SGHTA and CDR2 FQGNSA. CDR3 bases: TGTGCCAGCAGCTATACAGGGTCCCTAGACTATGGCTACACCTTC. This translates into CASSYTGSLDYGYTF.

Comment on this clone: Distinct nucleotide sequences in the sample also encode this CDR3. The genes are TRBV11-2 and TRBJ2-5; no clear D. The germline CDR1 and CDR2 sequences are SGHAT and FQNNGV. Trimming took 4 bases from V and 2 from J, leaving 2 bases between them. This CDR3 comprises 11 residues. The DNA for the CDR3 is TGTGCCAGCAGCTCTCAAGAGACCCAGTACTTC. Protein sequence: CASSSQETQYF.

This clone was observed once. V gene TRBV24-1 combines with J gene TRBJ1-1; no firm D call. There are 14 residues in the CDR3. V lost 2 bases, J lost 0 bases, and 6 bases lay in between. Germline CDR1 KGHDR, CDR2 SFDVKD. CDR3 in amino acids: CATSDSSLNTEAFF. In nucleotides, the CDR3 is TGTGCCACCAGTGATTCCAGTCTGAACACTGAAGCTTTCTTT.

The rearrangement joins TRBV2 to TRBJ2-5; TRBD2 matches at 11 bases. Germline V gene data show CDR1 as SNHLY and CDR2 as FYNNEI. The CDR3 totals 15 residues. V lost 7 bases and J lost 2; bases outside the gene matches: 6. In DNA form, the CDR3 reads TGTGCCAGCACCTCCCGGACTAGCGGGCAAGAGACCCAGTACTTC. It translates to CASTSRTSGQETQYF.

This clone was observed once. This chain uses TRBV24-1 with TRBJ2-2; 9 bases align to TRBD1. CDR1 is KGHDR and CDR2 is SFDVKD in the germline V gene. This CDR3 region has 15 residues. V lost 7 bases to trimming and J lost 2 bases; unmatched junction nucleotides: 4. The CDR3 DNA reads as TGTGCCACCAGGTCCACAGGGGGCAACACCGGGGAGCTGTTTTTT. Protein product: CATRSTGGNTGELFF.

The V gene is TRBV30, the J gene TRBJ2-7; D gene ambiguous. The CDR3 is 12 amino acids. Between the trimmed V and J ends, which lost 2 bases and 3 bases, there was a span of 8 bases. CDR1 is GTSNPN and CDR2 is SVGIG in the germline V gene (reference sequence). The CDR3 DNA reads as TGTGCCTGGAGTCTGGAGAACTACGAGCAGTACTTC. This codes for CAWSLENYEQYF.

The chain is built from TRBV4-1 and TRBJ2-6; 7 bases agree with TRBD1. Looked up from germline, CDR1 is MGHRA and CDR2 is YSYEKL. The CDR3 is 16 residues long. After removal of 1 base from V and 4 bases from J, the junction contained 4 bases not matched to a gene. In DNA, the CDR3 is TGCGCCAGCAGCCAAGTAAGGACAGGAGGGGCCAACGTCCTGACTTTC. It translates to CASSQVRTGGANVLTF.

J is TRBJ1-6 and V is TRBV2, with 8 bases that match TRBD1. This CDR3 has 14 residues. Trimming removed 2 bases from V and 9 bases from J; junction bases left unmatched: 3. In germline, CDR1 is SNHLY, CDR2 FYNNEI. DNA for the CDR3: TGTGCCAGCAGTGAAATCAGGGGGCTTTCACCCCTCCACTTT. Protein product: CASSEIRGLSPLHF.

The sample holds one count of this clone. The rearrangement joins TRBV27 to TRBJ2-2; D unclear. The V gene lost 2 bases and the J gene lost 0 bases, with 16 bases spanning the gap. CDR1 and CDR2 from the germline V gene are MNHEY and SMNVEV (reference sequence). The CDR3 sequence is 18 residues long. CDR3 DNA: TGTGCCAGCAGTTTAGTCCTACCCGGTCCGCCGAACACCGGGGAGCTGTTTTTT. Amino acids: CASSLVLPGPPNTGELFF.

This chain joins TRBV19 and TRBJ2-7, with 15 bases fitting TRBD2. V shed 1 base, J shed 6 bases, and the junction held 7 bases outside the gene matches. The CDR3 extends over 17 amino acids. The germline V gene has CDR1 LNHDA and CDR2 SQIVND (reference sequence). The CDR3 loop is CASSIGTSGRASAEQYF. The CDR3 DNA reads as TGTGCCAGTAGTATAGGGACTAGCGGGAGGGCCAGTGCCGAGCAGTACTTC.

The chain has TRBV2 and TRBJ2-7; 8 bases agree with TRBD2. Looked up from germline, CDR1 is SNHLY and CDR2 is FYNNEI. CDR3 size: 14 residues. The J segment lost 3 bases and the V segment lost 3 bases, leaving 4 bases of the junction unmatched. CDR3 residues: CASSDERGIYEQYF. DNA of the CDR3: TGTGCCAGCAGTGATGAGCGGGGGATCTACGAGCAGTACTTC.

The chain employs TRBV28 and TRBJ1-6, with TRBD1 as a possible D gene (6 bases). V lost 8 bases to trimming and J lost 5 bases, with 19 bases between them. The CDR3 runs to 16 residues. Germline assignment: CDR1 MDHEN and CDR2 SYDVKM. This CDR3 is CASQQAGQPNNSPLHF. DNA for the CDR3: TGTGCCAGCCAACAAGCCGGACAGCCAAATAATTCACCCCTCCACTTT.

The gene calls are TRBV29-1 and TRBJ1-3; 7 nucleotides agree with TRBD1. Germline V lookup: CDR1 SQVTM, CDR2 ANQGSEA. The CDR3 consists of 16 residues. V lost 7 bases and J lost 0; bases outside the gene matches: 12. CDR3 sequence reads: CSARGPGGTSGNTIYF. Here the CDR3 DNA reads TGCAGCGCTAGGGGTCCAGGGGGAACCTCTGGAAACACCATATATTTT.

The J gene is TRBJ1-5, the V gene TRBV6-4; perhaps TRBD1 as D (6 bases). This CDR3 comprises 18 residues. CDR1 MRHNA and CDR2 SNTAGT come from the germline V gene. V was cut by 3 bases and J by 2 bases, with 20 bases left in between. The CDR3 sequence is CASSESVLGAPGNQPQHF. DNA of the CDR3: TGTGCCAGCAGTGAGTCTGTTCTGGGGGCGCCGGGCAATCAGCCCCAGCATTTT.

The chain uses TRBV4-1 and TRBJ2-5; 8 bases line up with TRBD2. The CDR3 has 16 amino acids. Germline CDR1 is MGHRA and CDR2 is YSYEKL. The ends lost 1 base at V and 9 bases at J; junction bases unmatched: 13. In DNA form, the CDR3 reads TGCGCCAGCAGCCAAGGTCACCGGGGGGGCCTGAGGCCCCAGTACTTC. Translated, it gives CASSQGHRGGLRPQYF.

This clone was picked up one time. The chain carries TRBV5-1 and TRBJ1-2; D possibly corresponds to TRBD1 (5 bases). The germline gives CDR1 SGHRS, CDR2 YFSETQ. V was trimmed by 0 bases and J by 4 bases, leaving 13 bases between them. The CDR3 length is 15 residues. DNA of the CDR3: TGCGCCAGCAGCTTGGCGCCGGGGGACTTCTATGGCTACACCTTC. It codes for CASSLAPGDFYGYTF.